These T cell receptor beta chains were read from a single sample in a study of cytomegalovirus exposure and HLA in healthy donors. TCRdb keeps only in-frame clones here, not all; method: immunoSEQ multiplex PCR. The repertoire consists of about 200,000 clones, with 82% occurring once and the leading ten covering 2.7%. Material for sequencing was PBMCs. These receptors came from a woman in her thirties or forties in good health and CMV-seronegative. CDR3s include the opening cysteine and the closing phenylalanine or tryptophan. The D gene is left open where the match is weak. Clone sizes are given selectively: once, few, many, or a class where the clone is expanded.

j_gene | len | v_gene | d_gene | abundance | CDR3nt | CDR3aa
TRBJ1-2 | 14 | TRBV30 | TRBD1 | . | TGTGCCTGGAGTCTTGAACAGGGGAGCTATGGCTACACCTTC | CAWSLEQGSYGYTF
TRBJ2-7 | 18 | TRBV18 | . | once | TGTGCCAGCTCACCACGGGCCCAAAGGTTGGCGTTGTCCTACGAGCAGTACTTC | CASSPRAQRLALSYEQYF
TRBJ2-5 | 14 | TRBV15 | TRBD1 | . | TGTGCCACCAGCAGAGCCCGGGACAGTGAGACCCAGTACTTC | CATSRARDSETQYF
TRBJ2-4 | 16 | TRBV5-1 | TRBD1 | . | TGCGCCAGCAGCTTCCGGGACAGGGGGTCCAAAAACATTCAGTACTTC | CASSFRDRGSKNIQYF
TRBJ1-2 | 12 | TRBV2 | . | . | TGTGCCAGCAATCGGGTTTATGGTGGCTACACCTTC | CASNRVYGGYTF
TRBJ2-7 | 14 | TRBV30 | TRBD1 | . | TGTGCCTGGGCTCGGACAGGGCTCTCCTACGAGCAGTACTTC | CAWARTGLSYEQYF
TRBJ2-7 | 13 | TRBV2 | . | . | TGTGCCAGCCGACAGGAAACCTCCTACGAGCAGTACTTC | CASRQETSYEQYF
TRBJ2-5 | 15 | TRBV27 | TRBD2 | . | TGTGCCAGCAGGCTCGGGCTAGCGGGAGGGGAGACCCAGTACTTC | CASRLGLAGGETQYF
TRBJ1-6 | 14 | TRBV5-1 | . | . | TGCGCCAGCAGCTTGGGAGTTACTAATTCACCCCTCCACTTT | CASSLGVTNSPLHF
TRBJ2-1 | 16 | TRBV4-1 | TRBD2 | . | TGCGCCAGCAGCCAAGATCAGCGGGAGGGATGGAATGAGCAGTTCTTC | CASSQDQREGWNEQFF
TRBJ1-1 | 16 | TRBV11-2 | TRBD1 | . | TGTGCCAGCAGCGTAAATGGACAGGTGGGGGGCACTGAAGCTTTCTTT | CASSVNGQVGGTEAFF
TRBJ2-5 | 15 | TRBV28 | . | . | TGTGCCAGCAGTTTAGGGAGAGGGCGTCTCAAGACCCAGTACTTC | CASSLGRGRLKTQYF
TRBJ2-7 | 16 | TRBV2 | TRBD2 | . | TGTGCCAGCAGTGATCCGACTAGCGGGAGAGCCTACGAGCAGTACTTC | CASSDPTSGRAYEQYF
TRBJ2-7 | 12 | TRBV27 | . | few | TGTGCCAGCAGGGACAGAGCCTACGAGCAGTACTTC | CASRDRAYEQYF
TRBJ1-1 | 15 | TRBV2 | . | few | TGTGCCAGCAGGTGGAGAGCCTCCTTGAACACTGAAGCTTTCTTT | CASRWRASLNTEAFF
TRBJ1-1 | 14 | TRBV7-9 | TRBD1 | . | TGTGCCAGCAGCAAACAGGGGGCGAGAACTGAAGCTTTCTTT | CASSKQGARTEAFF
TRBJ1-2 | 14 | TRBV10-2 | . | . | TGCGCCAGCAGTGATTCAGCGGGATACTATGGCTACACCTTC | CASSDSAGYYGYTF
TRBJ2-7 | 15 | TRBV11-2 | . | . | TGTGCCAGCAGCCCCGCCCGGACAGCTCCCTACGAGCAGTACTTC | CASSPARTAPYEQYF
TRBJ2-5 | 15 | TRBV9 | TRBD2 | . | TGTGCCAGCAGCGTAGGCCTAGCGGGAGTAGAGACCCAGTACTTC | CASSVGLAGVETQYF
TRBJ2-2 | 15 | TRBV25-1 | TRBD1 | once | TGTGCCAGCAGTTTCACAGGGGGATTCACCGGGGAGCTGTTTTTT | CASSFTGGFTGELFF